Below, 5 T cell receptor beta chains from the same sample are listed, as sequenced in a study of T cell changes during pregnancy in multiple sclerosis. This table comes from immunoSEQ multiplex PCR, and its TCRdb copy is limited to in-frame clones, with some not included. Among over 50,000 clones listed, 75% to 95% were seen once. The input for sequencing was peripheral blood, taken in the first trimester of pregnancy. The source of these receptors is a female donor in good health, enrolled as a control in a pregnancy study.

The J gene is TRBJ1-1, the V gene TRBV5-1, with a weak D call TRBD1 (5 bases). Germline CDR1 SGHRS, CDR2 YFSETQ. V was shortened by 0 bases and J by 1 base, with 10 bases between the two germline ends. The CDR3 spans 15 residues. The CDR3 DNA sequence: TGCGCCAGCAGCTTGGGGGGCACAGCGAACACTGAAGCTTTCTTT. Its protein product is CASSLGGTANTEAFF.

The chain employs TRBV11-2 and TRBJ1-5; weak D call: TRBD1 (5 bases). V lost 4 bases and J 5 bases, leaving 9 bases between the germline ends. CDR1 is SGHAT and CDR2 is FQNNGV in the germline V gene. The CDR3 is 13 residues long. CDR3 nucleotide sequence: TGTGCCAGCAGCTGGGGCGCCTATCAGCCCCAGCATTTT. Protein sequence: CASSWGAYQPQHF.

The chain couples TRBV15 to TRBJ2-7; TRBD2 is a possible D gene (6 bases). Trimming took 0 bases from V and 6 from J, leaving 15 bases between them. The CDR3 consists of 15 residues. Looked up from germline, CDR1 is LNHNV and CDR2 is YYDKDF (reference sequence). Here the CDR3 reads CATSRDKVLGGEQYF. CDR3 DNA sequence: TGTGCCACCAGCAGAGATAAGGTCCTGGGGGGCGAGCAGTACTTC. The variable domain in full, completed from reference TRBV15 and TRBJ2-7, reads DAMVIQNPRYQVTQFGKPVTLSCSQTLNHNVMYWYQQKSSQAPKLLFHYYDKDFNNEADTPDNFQSRRPNTSFCFLDIRSPGLGDTAMYLCATSRDKVLGGEQYFGPGTRLTVT.

This rearrangement joins TRBV4-2 to TRBJ2-7; TRBD2 matches 8 bases. This CDR3 contains 15 residues. V was clipped by 1 base and J by 9 bases; unmatched bases: 11. The germline gives CDR1 LGHNA, CDR2 YNFKEQ. As DNA, the CDR3 is TGTGCCAGCAGCCAAGCTATCGGTAGCGGGGAAGGGCAGTACTTC. Residues: CASSQAIGSGEGQYF.

This chain joins TRBV6-5 and TRBJ2-7, with D perhaps matching TRBD2 (5 bases). The CDR3 loop spans 13 amino acids. The germline V and J ends were trimmed by 0 bases and 6 bases, with 9 bases remaining between them. Germline V CDR1 and CDR2: MNHEY, SVGAGI. CDR3 sequence: CASSYSRRGEQYF. CDR3 in DNA: TGTGCCAGCAGTTACTCCCGCCGGGGCGAGCAGTACTTC.